The clone carrying this T cell receptor (beta chain) was recorded only once. TCRdb independently ran MiXCR on the PCR reads; one entry per CDR3 protein. The sample has roughly 22,000 distinct CDR3 sequences, under 60% seen once. This entry belongs to a study of vaccination and CD4 T cells after COVID-19. In the study overall: Participants got two doses of BNT162b2 or mRNA-1273 vaccine.

Trimming cost V 8 bases and J 6 bases, with 9 bases left between them. The CDR3 runs 10 residues. The germline CDR1 and CDR2 sequences are DFQATT and SNEGSKA (reference sequence). The sequencing here drew on CD4+ T cells from blood, taken before SARS-CoV-2 vaccination. The clonotype was recovered from a human donor who had recovered from COVID-19. This sequence joins TRBV20-1 and TRBJ2-3; D unclear. CDR3 amino acids: CSSVGDTQYF. The CDR3 bases are TGCAGTTCCGTGGGGGATACGCAGTATTTT.